Listed here is a single TCR beta chain. Its antigen is still unknown. Each sample provided at least 5 micrograms of extracted total RNA. Primers used in a second PCR of roughly 6 to 11 cycles were a sample-barcoded 5' primer and a J-beta primer mix. Researchers report that a template-switch adaptor with 12 random nucleotides tagged each cDNA molecule. One entry per CDR3 protein results from TCRdb running MiXCR on the 5' RACE reads. This sample yields around 1,500,000 distinct CDR3 sequences, of which roughly 40% are seen a single time; 7.9% belongs to the top ten. The CDR3 consists of 13 residues. Germline V gene sequence: CDR1 DFQATT, CDR2 SNEGSKA (reference sequence). V shed 6 bases and J 4 bases; nucleotides not matched to a gene: 5. This specimen belongs to a study of blood T cells in healthy people across ages. Regarding the study as a whole: Researchers deemed the diversity estimates from one million T cells underestimates.

The source is a woman between 18 and 29 years old in good health. The J gene is TRBJ2-5, the V gene TRBV20-1, with TRBD1 matching 10 bases. Sequences were obtained from blood. The CDR3 bases are TGCAGTGCCCTAGGACAGGGGGTAGAGACCCAGTACTTC. It translates to CSALGQGVETQYF.